A selection of T cell receptor beta chains follows, all from one sample in a study of blood T cell repertoires in COVID-19. TCRdb's copy holds only in-frame clones and misses some; the assay was immunoSEQ multiplex PCR. Of just over 150,000 clones in the sample, 82% were seen once. Material: peripheral blood. The receptors derive from a woman aged 35 to 49 with COVID-19, enrolled during active disease. CDR3s include the opening cysteine and the closing phenylalanine or tryptophan. The D gene is left open where the match is weak. Expanded clones are given a class, and other clones once, few, many or no size at all.

J gene: TRBJ2-1
D gene: TRBD2
clone size: -
V gene: TRBV29-1
CDR3 DNA: TGCAGCGTTGAAGGAGCAGGCGGGAGGGCCATTGGGGAGCAGTTCTTC
CDR3 protein: CSVEGAGGRAIGEQFF

J gene: TRBJ1-1
D gene: -
clone size: few
V gene: TRBV6-5
CDR3 DNA: TGTGCCAGCATTCGTAACACTGAAGCTTTCTTT
CDR3 protein: CASIRNTEAFF

J gene: TRBJ1-1
D gene: -
clone size: -
V gene: TRBV5-4
CDR3 DNA: TGTGCCAGCAGCTTGCGCGGGGACCGACTGAACACTGAAGCTTTCTTT
CDR3 protein: CASSLRGDRLNTEAFF

J gene: TRBJ2-4
D gene: -
clone size: -
V gene: TRBV6-6
CDR3 DNA: TGTGCCAGCAGCGCCACAGGAGGGGACATTCAGTACTTC
CDR3 protein: CASSATGGDIQYF

J gene: TRBJ1-5
D gene: -
clone size: few
V gene: TRBV7-4
CDR3 DNA: TGTGCCAGCAGCTTAGCGTGGAGCTGGCAGAGCAATCAGCCCCAGCATTTT
CDR3 protein: CASSLAWSWQSNQPQHF

J gene: TRBJ1-2
D gene: -
clone size: -
V gene: TRBV7-9
CDR3 DNA: TGTGCCAGCAGCTTCGACAGACCTGGCTACACCTTC
CDR3 protein: CASSFDRPGYTF

J gene: TRBJ2-1
D gene: TRBD2
clone size: once
V gene: TRBV5-1
CDR3 DNA: TGCGCCAGCAGCTTGGCGCTCCAGGGACTAGTGTCTTCCAATGAGCAGTTCTTC
CDR3 protein: CASSLALQGLVSSNEQFF

J gene: TRBJ1-6
D gene: -
clone size: -
V gene: TRBV7-8
CDR3 DNA: TGTGCCAGCAGCTTATTCGACTGGGTTCGGACAGTGAATTCACCCCTCCACTTT
CDR3 protein: CASSLFDWVRTVNSPLHF

J gene: TRBJ2-1
D gene: TRBD2
clone size: -
V gene: TRBV28
CDR3 DNA: TGTGCCAGCACAAGCGGGGCCTACAATGAGCAGTTCTTC
CDR3 protein: CASTSGAYNEQFF

J gene: TRBJ2-3
D gene: TRBD2
clone size: -
V gene: TRBV3-1/TRBV3-2
CDR3 DNA: TGTGCCAGCAGCCAACCCTTGGCGCTGGGACTAGCAACAGATACGCAGTATTTT
CDR3 protein: CASSQPLALGLATDTQYF

J gene: TRBJ2-3
D gene: TRBD1
clone size: -
V gene: TRBV29-1
CDR3 DNA: TGCAGCGTTGAGAGGGCAGGACAGGGGGTTCTCCCAGATACGCAGTATTTT
CDR3 protein: CSVERAGQGVLPDTQYF

J gene: TRBJ2-3
D gene: -
clone size: -
V gene: TRBV10-1
CDR3 DNA: TGCGCCAGCAGTCAAGGGGGAAACACAGATACGCAGTATTTT
CDR3 protein: CASSQGGNTDTQYF

J gene: TRBJ1-1
D gene: -
clone size: few
V gene: TRBV19
CDR3 DNA: TGTGCCAGCCACGGGAGGGTGACTGAAGCTTTCTTT
CDR3 protein: CASHGRVTEAFF

J gene: TRBJ1-1
D gene: -
clone size: once
V gene: TRBV3-1/TRBV3-2
CDR3 DNA: TGTGCCAGCAGCCAAGGGGGCGCGACTGAAGCTTTCTTT
CDR3 protein: CASSQGGATEAFF

J gene: TRBJ1-1
D gene: -
clone size: -
V gene: TRBV30
CDR3 DNA: TGTGCCTGGAGTGTACGAGGGGGGAACACTGAAGCTTTCTTT
CDR3 protein: CAWSVRGGNTEAFF

J gene: TRBJ1-2
D gene: TRBD1
clone size: -
V gene: TRBV27
CDR3 DNA: TGTGCCAGCAGTTTATGGGGGACAGGGTATGGCTACACCTTC
CDR3 protein: CASSLWGTGYGYTF

J gene: TRBJ2-5
D gene: TRBD2
clone size: once
V gene: TRBV5-1
CDR3 DNA: TGCGCCAGCAGCTTGACTAGCGGGAGGGGGGAGACCCAGTACTTC
CDR3 protein: CASSLTSGRGETQYF

J gene: TRBJ1-5
D gene: -
clone size: -
V gene: TRBV6-1
CDR3 DNA: TGTGCCAGCAGTGAAGAGGGGGGGGCCAATCAGCCCCAGCATTTT
CDR3 protein: CASSEEGGANQPQHF

J gene: TRBJ2-3
D gene: TRBD2
clone size: -
V gene: TRBV5-4
CDR3 DNA: TGTGCCAGCAGCTCATCTAGCGGGAGGAGAGATACGCAGTATTTT
CDR3 protein: CASSSSSGRRDTQYF

J gene: TRBJ2-7
D gene: TRBD2
clone size: -
V gene: TRBV13
CDR3 DNA: TGTGCCAGCAGCCCGGGACTAGGGCGCTACGAGCAGTACTTC
CDR3 protein: CASSPGLGRYEQYF